A single T cell receptor beta chain is shown here with its context. No antigen is known for it. No much larger clonotype is one base removed from it; base qualities were not supplied. The data derive from a study of blood T cell repertoires in COVID-19 (dated by TCRdb to between 2020 and 2021). For the study in its entirety: Samples from collaborators originated in the United States, Italy and Spain and spanned both the acute and convalescent phases of COVID-19. The material from the prospective study consisted of cDNA or gDNA derived from T cells, B-cell-depleted T cells, or PBMCs. Deeply sampled blood TCRbeta repertoires from subjects exposed to, actively infected with, or recovered from COVID-19 were included in the dataset. The repertoires were released in a freely available public database intended as a resource for research on the immune response to SARS-CoV-2. The samples were drawn from the first 160 participants of the ongoing ImmuneRACE study and from more than 1,000 subjects provided by 6 global collaborators. The sample metadata nearly always contained a de-identified subject ID, COVID-19 status, age in years and sex. Where available, HLA class I and class II types were obtained from metadata supplied by the sample provider rather than from assay-based typing.

V is clipped by 7 bases and J by 0 bases, and the sequence between their germline boundaries is 14 bases long. Counted from cysteine to phenylalanine, this CDR3 has 14 amino acids. CDR3 DNA only is kept here, 42 bases in frame from base 1. CDR1 SQVTM and CDR2 ANQGSEA are derived from the germline V gene. The immunoSEQ Assay, a bias-controlled multiplex PCR, was used to amplify TCRbeta CDR3 regions from genomic DNA. The paper's data handling went like this. Nucleated cell counts per sample were estimated from amplification of reference gene primers within the assay. To quantify the absolute abundance of each unique TCRbeta CDR3 rearrangement, sequence reads were collapsed and filtered. For each sample, productive Simpson clonality was calculated by taking the square root of Simpson's diversity index across productive rearrangements. TCRdb holds this immuneACCESS table with in-frame rearrangements only. Some clones are missing; in checked studies, unresolved V genes explain under half, and the rest has no known cause. V and J calls plus clone size are reproduced from that table; the DNA served to infer D and trimming. This sample holds roughly 100,000 clones; 70% to 90% were observed only once. Over 2% of the sample lies in the top ten.

Overall study outcomes, separate from this receptor: The amount of clinical and demographic metadata varied by source and participant and was provided uncurated.

Each collaborating institution followed its own protocols to collect whole blood in K2EDTA tubes. For TCRbeta analysis, collaborator samples were shipped as frozen whole blood, as isolated PBMCs, or as DNA extracted from either sample type. The sample consisted of peripheral blood. The TCR originated in a man in his forties or fifties with active COVID-19. The chain is made from TRBV29-1 and TRBJ2-3; possibly the D gene is TRBD2, per 5 matching bases. The sequenced DNA is TGCAGCGCCACGGGGTGGATTAGCACAGATACGCAGTATTTT. Its translation reads: CSATGWISTDTQYF.